This paragraph reports one T cell receptor beta chain. Per the study methods: By means of reference gene primer amplification, nucleated cell counts were estimated. TCRdb's copy holds only in-frame clones and misses some; the assay was immunoSEQ multiplex PCR. That table is the source of V, J and clone size, and D and trimming were worked out from the DNA. The data hold fewer than 200,000 clones, with 75% to 90% observed a single time. The entry originates in a study of blood T cell repertoires in COVID-19. V shed 4 bases and J 5 bases; nucleotides not matched to a gene: 7. The CDR3 is 15 residues long. Looked up from germline, CDR1 is SGHRS and CDR2 is YFSETQ.

J is TRBJ1-1 and V is TRBV5-1; the match to TRBD1 covers 11 bases. The receptor's source is a woman aged 45-65 years who had recovered from COVID-19. The sequenced sample was PBMCs or T cells enriched from blood (not recorded which). The CDR3 nucleotides read TGCGCCAGCAGCCGATTGGACAGGGGGCTTACTGAAGCTTTCTTT. Translation gives CASSRLDRGLTEAFF.